The 32 T cell receptor beta chains listed next were all sequenced from one sample in a study of blood T cell repertoires in COVID-19. Clones were sequenced by immunoSEQ multiplex PCR, and TCRdb holds only the in-frame ones, with some missing. This table has around 86,000 clones, about 90% appearing once. The specimen sequenced was peripheral blood. These receptors all stem from a human donor with acute or convalescent COVID-19. The donor label of this sample is uncertain.

V gene TRBV5-1 combines with J gene TRBJ1-3; D gene ambiguous. The V end was cut by 0 bases, the J end by 3 bases, with 7 bases between. In germline, CDR1 is SGHRS, CDR2 YFSETQ. This CDR3 spans 14 amino acids. The CDR3 region is CASSLGAYGNTIYF. CDR3 coding DNA: TGCGCCAGCAGCTTGGGGGCTTATGGAAACACCATATATTTT.

This clone has just one count. The CDR3 bases are TGCGCCAGCAGCTTGGAGGGGACGAACACCGGGGAGCTGTTTTTT. It yields the protein CASSLEGTNTGELFF. The rearrangement joins TRBV5-1 to TRBJ2-2; D perhaps matches TRBD1 (5 bases). The CDR3 runs to 15 residues. V was clipped by 0 bases and J by 0 bases, with 6 bases between them. Germline CDR1 is SGHRS and CDR2 is YFSETQ. The whole variable domain, remainder taken from reference TRBV5-1 and TRBJ2-2, is KAGVTQTPRYLIKTRGQQVTLSCSPISGHRSVSWYQQTPGQGLQFLFEYFSETQRNKGNFPGRFSGRQFSNSRSEMNVSTLELGDSALYLCASSLEGTNTGELFFGEGSRLTVL.

The chain carries TRBV28 and TRBJ1-2; D gene ambiguous. Looked up from germline, CDR1 is MDHEN and CDR2 is SYDVKM. The CDR3 sequence is 13 residues long. V lost 6 bases and J lost 4, with 12 bases in between. CDR3 region: CASSFRVSYGYTF. Here the CDR3 DNA reads TGTGCCAGCAGCTTCCGGGTCTCCTATGGCTACACCTTC.

The chain uses TRBV7-8 and TRBJ2-5, with TRBD2 matching 14 bases. CDR3 length: 19 residues. V trimming: 3 bases; J trimming: 3 bases; junction bases outside the gene matches: 12. Germline CDR1 is SGHVS and CDR2 is FQNEAQ. CDR3 DNA: TGTGCCAGCAGCTTGTGGGACCCTCGGACTAGCGGGGGGAAAGAGACCCAGTACTTC. As protein: CASSLWDPRTSGGKETQYF.

This clone is a singleton in its sample. This chain uses TRBV5-6 with TRBJ1-3; D is possibly TRBD1 (6 bases). The CDR3 consists of 15 residues. Trimming took off 5 bases at V and 0 bases at J, with 12 bases between the two ends. Germline CDR1 is SGHDT and CDR2 is YYEEEE. This CDR3 is CASRLQGISGNTIYF. For the CDR3, the DNA is TGTGCCAGCAGACTACAGGGTATCTCTGGAAACACCATATATTTT.

In this sample, this clone turned up a few times. This rearrangement joins TRBV7-6 to TRBJ2-3; 9 positions match TRBD2. The CDR3 extends over 17 amino acids. Germline lookup yields CDR1 SGHVS and CDR2 FNYEAQ. Trimming cost V 4 bases and J 0 bases; bases outside gene matches: 8. CDR3 sequence (DNA): TGTGCCAGCAGCTCCCTTGTTAGCGGGGGCAGCACAGATACGCAGTATTTT. Its translation: CASSSLVSGGSTDTQYF.

The chain is built from TRBV19 and TRBJ1-3, with no clear D. This CDR3 is built from 17 residues. The germline V and J ends were trimmed by 5 bases and 0 bases, with 17 bases remaining between them. Looked up from germline, CDR1 is LNHDA and CDR2 is SQIVND (reference sequence). CDR3 sequence reads: CASSPDGLRSSGNTIYF. Written as DNA, the CDR3 is TGTGCCAGTAGTCCTGATGGGTTGCGGAGCTCTGGAAACACCATATATTTT.

By its share, this clone is medium-sized. CDR3 bases: TGTGCCAGCAGCCCCGGGACAGCGAGGACACCCCTCCACTTT. Translating it yields CASSPGTARTPLHF. The chain uses TRBV5-4 and TRBJ1-6, with 7 positions matching TRBD1. With V trimmed by 4 bases and J by 11 bases, 9 bases remained unmatched. The germline gives CDR1 SGHNT, CDR2 YYREEE (reference sequence). The CDR3 extends over 14 amino acids.

The chain recombines TRBV10-3 with TRBJ2-1, with TRBD2 matching over 9 bases. Germline V CDR1 and CDR2: ENHRY, SYGVKD. The V segment lost 6 bases and the J segment 1 base; nucleotides outside the gene matches: 4. This CDR3 comprises 15 residues. CDR3 nucleotides: TGTGCCATCAGGCCGCGGGGGGGTTCCTACAATGAGCAGTTCTTC. This sequence encodes CAIRPRGGSYNEQFF.

The rearrangement joins TRBV5-4 to TRBJ2-3; D is ambiguous. The CDR3 is 12 amino acids. V was clipped by 4 bases and J by 2 bases, with 5 bases between them. The germline CDR1 and CDR2 sequences are SGHNT and YYREEE (reference sequence). This CDR3 is CASSGATDTQYF. CDR3 nucleotide sequence: TGTGCCAGCAGCGGAGCCACAGATACGCAGTATTTT.

Of note for this clone: The junction and the germline gene differ at one end; a read error may be behind it. The gene calls are TRBV29-1 and TRBJ2-7, with a possible D match to TRBD1 (6 bases). The V gene's germline CDR1 is SQVTM and CDR2 ANQGSEA. The CDR3 sequence is 14 residues long. The CDR3 spells CSVDRDIDSNEQYF. CDR3 nucleotides: TGCAGCGTTGATAGGGACATAGACTCCAACGAGCAGTACTTC.

This clone was seen a handful of times. The gene calls are TRBV6-2 or TRBV6-3 and TRBJ1-2; D remains ambiguous. Trimming shortened V by 5 bases and J by 1 base, and 14 bases separated the two germline ends. This CDR3 has 15 amino acids. Germline CDR1 MNHEY, CDR2 SVGEGT. The CDR3 DNA follows: TGTGCCAGCAGTAGACAACACCTCAATAACTATGGCTACACCTTC. Amino acids: CASSRQHLNNYGYTF.

The chain recombines TRBV11-2 with TRBJ2-3; D might be TRBD1 (5 bases). The CDR3 is 16 amino acids. Trimming removed 1 base at V and 1 base at J, with 12 bases between. In germline, CDR1 is SGHAT, CDR2 FQNNGV. The CDR3 DNA sequence: TGTGCCAGCAGCTTAGCCCCAGGGTTCGGCACAGATACGCAGTATTTT. Its translation: CASSLAPGFGTDTQYF.

This clone was recorded only once. V is TRBV5-1 and J is TRBJ2-1, with 8 positions matching TRBD2. Trimming took 2 bases from V and 4 from J; bases not matched to a gene: 5. Germline V gives CDR1 SGHRS, CDR2 YFSETQ. The CDR3 contains 15 residues. The CDR3 protein is CASSFSGGHYNEQFF. As DNA, the CDR3 is TGCGCCAGCAGCTTCAGCGGGGGCCATTACAATGAGCAGTTCTTC.

This sequence joins TRBV5-8 and TRBJ2-1, with D perhaps matching TRBD1 (6 bases). The germline V and J ends were trimmed by 0 bases and 2 bases, with 9 bases remaining between them. Germline-derived CDR1 and CDR2 are SGHTS and YDEGEE. The CDR3 runs to 15 residues. The CDR3 nucleotides read TGTGCCAGCAGCTTGGTGGGGGCGCCCTACAATGAGCAGTTCTTC. The encoded protein is CASSLVGAPYNEQFF.

The rearrangement joins TRBV10-2 to TRBJ1-2; TRBD1 might be the D (5 bases). This CDR3 spans 12 amino acids. The V end lost 8 bases, the J end lost 3 bases, and 10 bases lay between the germline ends. The germline V gene has CDR1 WSHSY and CDR2 SAAADI. The CDR3 DNA reads TGCGCCAGCGGGCAGGGCGACTATGGCTACACCTTC. It translates to CASGQGDYGYTF.

The V and J genes are TRBV7-9 and TRBJ1-4; a possible D gene is TRBD1 (5 bases). The CDR3 length is 14 residues. V was cut by 7 bases and J by 4 bases, with 13 bases left in between. Germline CDR1 and CDR2: SEHNR and FQNEAQ (reference sequence). CDR3 sequence reads: CASTPGSVNEKLFF. The CDR3 DNA follows: TGTGCCAGCACCCCAGGGTCAGTTAATGAAAAACTGTTTTTT. The variable domain in full, with the rest retrieved from reference TRBV7-9 and TRBJ1-4, is DTGVSQNPRHKITKRGQNVTFRCDPISEHNRLYWYRQTLGQGPEFLTYFQNEAQLEKSRLLSDRFSAERPKGSFSTLEIQRTEQGDSAMYLCASTPGSVNEKLFFGSGTQLSVL.

The CDR3 sequence is CASRNRGIGTDTQYF. CDR3 DNA sequence: TGTGCCAGCAGGAACAGGGGGATAGGAACAGATACGCAGTATTTT. The rearrangement uses TRBV27 and TRBJ2-3; 8 positions match TRBD1. Germline assignment: CDR1 MNHEY and CDR2 SMNVEV (reference sequence). This CDR3 has 15 amino acids. V lost 6 bases, J lost 3 bases, and 8 bases stayed unmatched.

The J gene is TRBJ2-7, the V gene TRBV5-1; TRBD1 is a possible D gene (6 bases). V dropped 5 bases and J dropped 0 bases, with 15 bases sitting between them. Germline CDR1 is SGHRS and CDR2 is YFSETQ. This CDR3 contains 15 residues. The CDR3 sequence: CASRIGQSSSYEQYF. The CDR3 DNA follows: TGCGCCAGCAGGATAGGACAGTCCAGCTCCTACGAGCAGTACTTC. Full variable domain (remainder filled in from reference TRBV5-1 and TRBJ2-7): KAGVTQTPRYLIKTRGQQVTLSCSPISGHRSVSWYQQTPGQGLQFLFEYFSETQRNKGNFPGRFSGRQFSNSRSEMNVSTLELGDSALYLCASRIGQSSSYEQYFGPGTRLTVT.

This chain links TRBV21-1 with TRBJ1-1; the table's D gene call, TRBD1, was not cross checked with the DNA. TRBV21-1 is noted as a pseudogene. This CDR3 spans 15 amino acids. CDR3 protein: CASSPGGVDSFEAFF. The CDR3, as DNA: TGTGCCAGCAGCCCCGGCGGTGTCGACAGTTTTGAAGCTTTCTTT.

This clone was seen a few times. This chain uses TRBV19 with TRBJ2-5; weak D call: TRBD1 (5 bases). V lost 4 bases and J lost 4, with 16 bases in between. This CDR3 has 15 residues. The germline gives CDR1 LNHDA, CDR2 SQIVND (reference sequence). CDR3 loop: CASSRTQGGRETQYF. In DNA, the CDR3 is TGTGCCAGTAGTAGAACGCAGGGTGGGCGAGAGACCCAGTACTTC.

This clone came up a few times. V is TRBV9 and J is TRBJ2-1; 10 nucleotides line up with TRBD1. The CDR3 is made up of 17 amino acids. With V trimmed by 3 bases and J by 9 bases, 15 bases remained unmatched. Per germline, CDR1 SGDLS and CDR2 YYNGEE. CDR3 amino acids: CASSEGTGDHLMGEQFF. The CDR3, as DNA: TGTGCCAGCAGCGAAGGGACAGGGGACCACCTAATGGGTGAGCAGTTCTTC. Based on the CDR3 plus reference TRBV9 and TRBJ2-1, the full variable domain is DSGVTQTPKHLITATGQRVTLRCSPRSGDLSVYWYQQSLDQGLQFLIQYYNGEERAKGNILERFSAQQFPDLHSELNLSSLELGDSALYFCASSEGTGDHLMGEQFFGPGTRLTVL.

This clone has just one count. V is TRBV11-2 and J is TRBJ2-7; 14 bases line up with TRBD2. Germline V gene data show CDR1 as SGHAT and CDR2 as FQNNGV. The CDR3 is made up of 19 amino acids. V gave up 5 bases and J gave up 0 bases; unmatched junction bases: 12. Here the CDR3 reads CASSLLRTSGGTSSYEQYF. The CDR3 coding sequence is TGTGCCAGCAGCCTACTCCGGACTAGCGGGGGGACGAGCTCCTACGAGCAGTACTTC.

This clone showed up just once. The chain is built from TRBV12-3 or TRBV12-4 and TRBJ2-1; weak D call: TRBD1 (6 bases). This CDR3 is 11 amino acids long. V shed 3 bases and J shed 15 bases, with 12 bases lying between them. DNA for the CDR3: TGTGCCAGCAGTTTGGACAGCTTGAGGTTCTTC. As protein: CASSLDSLRFF.

The CDR3 DNA reads as TGCGCCAGCAGGGGCCGCGTGTCTGGGGCCAACGTCCTGACTTTC. It yields the protein CASRGRVSGANVLTF. This rearrangement joins TRBV5-1 to TRBJ2-6; D unclear. Germline CDR1 is SGHRS and CDR2 is YFSETQ. The V and J ends lost 5 bases and 1 base respectively, with 10 bases between them. The CDR3 has 15 amino acids. Full variable domain (rest looked up from reference TRBV5-1 and TRBJ2-6): KAGVTQTPRYLIKTRGQQVTLSCSPISGHRSVSWYQQTPGQGLQFLFEYFSETQRNKGNFPGRFSGRQFSNSRSEMNVSTLELGDSALYLCASRGRVSGANVLTFGAGSRLTVL.

This clone was picked up one time. The chain combines TRBV6-1 with TRBJ1-2, with D perhaps matching TRBD1 (5 bases). The germline V gene encodes CDR1 MNHNS and CDR2 SASEGT. V was cut by 6 bases and J by 5 bases, with 16 bases left in between. The CDR3 is 14 amino acids. The chain's CDR3 is CASRIQDTLYGYTF. The CDR3 DNA reads TGTGCCAGCAGAATACAGGATACTCTTTATGGCTACACCTTC.

This sequence joins TRBV11-2 and TRBJ2-3; 10 bases fit TRBD2. V trimming: 2 bases; J trimming: 0 bases; junction bases outside the gene matches: 11. CDR3 length equals 19 residues. Germline assignment: CDR1 SGHAT and CDR2 FQNNGV. CDR3 sequence: CASSLTLRTSGYSTDTQYF. In nucleotides, the CDR3 is TGTGCCAGCAGCTTAACCCTCCGGACTAGCGGATATAGCACAGATACGCAGTATTTT.

Only one count was recorded for this clone. The chain carries TRBV10-2 and TRBJ1-1; D unresolved. Germline V gives CDR1 WSHSY, CDR2 SAAADI. V gave up 3 bases and J gave up 4 bases, with 15 bases separating them. The CDR3 sequence is 15 residues long. CDR3 sequence (DNA): TGCGCCAGCAGTGAATTACTTTCGCCGAGCACTGAAGCTTTCTTT. As protein: CASSELLSPSTEAFF.

The chain recombines TRBV18 with TRBJ2-3; tentatively, D is TRBD1 (6 bases). The V and J ends lost 4 bases and 6 bases respectively, with 11 bases between them. The germline gives CDR1 KGHSH, CDR2 LQKENI. This CDR3 is 13 amino acids long. CDR3 nucleotides: TGTGCCAGCTCACAAACTACAGGGGATACGCAGTATTTT. Amino acids: CASSQTTGDTQYF.

The CDR3 protein is CASSVDAGGPLNEQFF. CDR3 coding DNA: TGTGCCAGCAGCGTAGACGCGGGGGGGCCTCTCAATGAGCAGTTCTTC. The rearrangement links TRBV9 to TRBJ2-1, with 9 bases matching TRBD2. V lost 0 bases to trimming and J lost 6 bases; unmatched junction nucleotides: 7. Germline loops: CDR1 SGDLS, CDR2 YYNGEE. The CDR3 has 16 amino acids.

The chain combines TRBV5-1 with TRBJ1-2; D is perhaps TRBD1 (6 bases). The germline V gene encodes CDR1 SGHRS and CDR2 YFSETQ. This CDR3 contains 14 residues. The V end was cut by 1 base, the J end by 8 bases, with 15 bases between. The CDR3 DNA sequence: TGCGCCAGCAGCTTGCAAGAGACAGGCCGGGGCTACACCTTC. Residues: CASSLQETGRGYTF.

The J gene is TRBJ2-1, the V gene TRBV9; 7 bases match TRBD1. Trimming at V came to 4 bases and at J to 8 bases, leaving 12 bases not matched to a gene. The CDR3 loop spans 15 amino acids. The V gene's germline CDR1 is SGDLS and CDR2 YYNGEE. CDR3 bases: TGTGCCAGCAGCCTCCGGGACAGTGGCATGCATGAGCAGTTCTTC. This codes for CASSLRDSGMHEQFF.